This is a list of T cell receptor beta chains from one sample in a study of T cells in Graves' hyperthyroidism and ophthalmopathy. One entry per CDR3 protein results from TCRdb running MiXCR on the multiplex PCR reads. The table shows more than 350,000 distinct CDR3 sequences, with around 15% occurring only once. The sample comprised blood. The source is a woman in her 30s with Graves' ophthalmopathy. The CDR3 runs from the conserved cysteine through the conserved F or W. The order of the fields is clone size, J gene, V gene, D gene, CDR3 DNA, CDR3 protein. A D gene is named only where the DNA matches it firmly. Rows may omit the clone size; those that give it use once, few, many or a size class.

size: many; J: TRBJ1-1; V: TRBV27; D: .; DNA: TGTGCCAGCAGCCTCCGGGCCGGGTCGGCCACTGAAGCTTTCTTT; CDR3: CASSLRAGSATEAFF
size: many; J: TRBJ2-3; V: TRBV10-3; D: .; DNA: TGTGCCATCACCCCGGGACAAAGCACAGATACGCAGTATTTT; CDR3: CAITPGQSTDTQYF
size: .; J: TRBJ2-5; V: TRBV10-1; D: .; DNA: TGCGCCAGCAGTGACACGGCGGGAGAGACCCAGTACTTC; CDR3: CASSDTAGETQYF
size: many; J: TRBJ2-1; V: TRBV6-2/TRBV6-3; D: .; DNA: TGTGCCAGCAGTTACTCGAGTCCGTCCGGGGGCAATGAGCAGTTCTTC; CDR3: CASSYSSPSGGNEQFF
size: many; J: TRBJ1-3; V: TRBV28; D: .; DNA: TGTGCCAGCCGGGCAGAAATCGACTCTGGAAACACCATATATTTT; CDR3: CASRAEIDSGNTIYF
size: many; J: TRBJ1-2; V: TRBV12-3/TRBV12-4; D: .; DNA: TGTGCCAGCAGTTTAAAGGGACCGGATTCTAACTATGGCTACACCTTC; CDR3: CASSLKGPDSNYGYTF
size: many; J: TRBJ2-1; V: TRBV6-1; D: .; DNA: TGTGCCAGCAGTGAAGCCCTTTTGGGGGCACAGTTCTTC; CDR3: CASSEALLGAQFF
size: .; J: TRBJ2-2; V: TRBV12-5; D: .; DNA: TGTGCTAGTGGTTTTGGTGAAGGCGGGGAGCTGTTTTTT; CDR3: CASGFGEGGELFF
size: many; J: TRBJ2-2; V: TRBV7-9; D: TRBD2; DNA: TGTGCCAGCAGCCCACCGGGAGGGACCGGCGGGGAGCTGTTTTTT; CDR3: CASSPPGGTGGELFF
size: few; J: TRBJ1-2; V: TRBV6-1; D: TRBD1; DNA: TGTGCCAGCAGTCGACAGGGGCAGGGCTACACCTTC; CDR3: CASSRQGQGYTF
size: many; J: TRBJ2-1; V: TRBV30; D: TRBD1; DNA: TGTGCCTGGGGACAGGTCTCCAATGAGCAGTTCTTC; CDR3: CAWGQVSNEQFF
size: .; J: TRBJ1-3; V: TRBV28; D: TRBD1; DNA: TGTGCCAGCAGTTTAACAGGGGGCCGCTCTGGAAACACCATATATTTT; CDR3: CASSLTGGRSGNTIYF
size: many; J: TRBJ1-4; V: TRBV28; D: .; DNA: TGTGCCAGCAGTATCCTACAGGGAGAGGAAAAACTGTTTTTT; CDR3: CASSILQGEEKLFF
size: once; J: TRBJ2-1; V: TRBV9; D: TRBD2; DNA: TGTGCCAGCAGCGCCCGGGGACTAGCAGGGAATGAGCAGTTCTTC; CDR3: CASSARGLAGNEQFF
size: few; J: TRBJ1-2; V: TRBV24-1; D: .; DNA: TGTGCCACCAGTGTTTCAGGGACGGCGGGATACACCTTC; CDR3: CATSVSGTAGYTF
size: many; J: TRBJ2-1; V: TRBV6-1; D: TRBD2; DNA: TGTGCCAGCAGTGATTCTTTGGGACTAGCGGAGAACTCCTACAATGAGCAGTTCTTC; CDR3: CASSDSLGLAENSYNEQFF
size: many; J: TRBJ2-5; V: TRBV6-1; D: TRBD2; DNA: TGTGCCAGCAGCTTGGGACTAGCGGGGGGGATAGAGACCCAGTACTTC; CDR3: CASSLGLAGGIETQYF
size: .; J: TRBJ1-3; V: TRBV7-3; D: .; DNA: TGTGCCAGCAGCTCACATCTGGCCGCGGGTACTTGCTCTGGAAACACCATATATTTT; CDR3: CASSSHLAAGTCSGNTIYF
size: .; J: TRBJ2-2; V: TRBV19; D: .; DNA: TGTGCCAGTAGAAACACCCCCGGGGAGCTGTTTTTT; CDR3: CASRNTPGELFF
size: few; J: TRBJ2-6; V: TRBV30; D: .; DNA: TGTGCCTGGGGGGAGACTGTGGCCAACGTCCTGACTTTC; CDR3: CAWGETVANVLTF
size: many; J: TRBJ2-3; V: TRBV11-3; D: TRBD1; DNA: TGTGCCAGCAGCTTAGGTCCGACACAGGGGAGTCACACAGATACGCAGTATTTT; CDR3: CASSLGPTQGSHTDTQYF
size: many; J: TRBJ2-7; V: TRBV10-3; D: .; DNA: TGTGCCATCAGTGAGTCTAGCGGATACTCCTACGAGCAGTACTTC; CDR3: CAISESSGYSYEQYF
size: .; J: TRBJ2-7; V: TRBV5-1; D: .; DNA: TGCGCCAGCAGCCGGGACAACTCCTACGAGCAGTACTTC; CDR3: CASSRDNSYEQYF
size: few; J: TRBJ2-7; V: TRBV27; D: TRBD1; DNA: TGTGCCAGCAGTGCCCTGTTACCGGGACAGCCTAAATACGAGCAGTACTTC; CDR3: CASSALLPGQPKYEQYF
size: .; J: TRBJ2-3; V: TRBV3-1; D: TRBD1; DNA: TGTGCCAGCAGCCCTGTCCCGGGACAGGGGGCGGAATATACGCAGTATTTT; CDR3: CASSPVPGQGAEYTQYF
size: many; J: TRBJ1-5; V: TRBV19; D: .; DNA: TGTGCCAGTAGTATCCCAAGGACACGATATAGCAATCAGCCCCAGCATTTT; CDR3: CASSIPRTRYSNQPQHF
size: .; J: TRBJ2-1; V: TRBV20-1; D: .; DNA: TGCAGTGCTTCTAGGCTCGCGTTCGGGCAGGGTGTCTTGGATGAGCAGTTCTTC; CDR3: CSASRLAFGQGVLDEQFF
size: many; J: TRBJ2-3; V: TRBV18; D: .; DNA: TGTGCCAGCTCACCAACGAAAAGAGCCCCCTGGACAGATACGCAGTATTTT; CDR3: CASSPTKRAPWTDTQYF
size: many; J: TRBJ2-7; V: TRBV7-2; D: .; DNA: TGTGCCAGCAGCTTCGTGCGGAACGAGCAGTACTTC; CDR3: CASSFVRNEQYF
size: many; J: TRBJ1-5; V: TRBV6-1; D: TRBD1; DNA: TGTGCCAGCAGTGAAGTCCGGGACAGCGGTCAGCCCCAGCATTTT; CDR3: CASSEVRDSGQPQHF
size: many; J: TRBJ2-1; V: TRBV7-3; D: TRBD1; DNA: TGTGCCAGCAGCTCGGCAGGGACAGTCTACAATGAGCAGTTCTTC; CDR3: CASSSAGTVYNEQFF
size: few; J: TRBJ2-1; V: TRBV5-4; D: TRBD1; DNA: TGTGCCAGCAGTTCGGACAGGGGCAATGTGCAGTTCTTC; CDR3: CASSSDRGNVQFF
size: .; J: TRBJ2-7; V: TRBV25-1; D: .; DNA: TGTGCCAGCAGTGAGTCCCTGGGTGAGCAGTACTTC; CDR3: CASSESLGEQYF
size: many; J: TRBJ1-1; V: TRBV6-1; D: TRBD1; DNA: TGTGCCAGCAGTTCCTTACAGGGGTGGAACACTGAAGCTTTCTTT; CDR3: CASSSLQGWNTEAFF
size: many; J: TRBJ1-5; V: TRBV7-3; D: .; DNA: TGTGCCAGCAGCTTAATCGCCGGACAGCCCCAGCATTTT; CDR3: CASSLIAGQPQHF
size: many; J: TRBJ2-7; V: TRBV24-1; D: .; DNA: TGTGCCACCAGTGATTCGGCCAACTCCTACGAGCAGTACTTC; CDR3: CATSDSANSYEQYF
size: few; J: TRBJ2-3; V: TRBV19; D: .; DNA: TGTGCCAGTAGTAGACAAAAGTGGGGCACAGATACGCAGTATTTT; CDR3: CASSRQKWGTDTQYF
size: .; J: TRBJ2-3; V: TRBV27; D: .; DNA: TGTGCCAGCAGTTTATTATCCTGGGGTTCGGGGCTGGGAGATACGCAGTATTTT; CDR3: CASSLLSWGSGLGDTQYF
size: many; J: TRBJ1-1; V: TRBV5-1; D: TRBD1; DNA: TGCGCCAGCAGCTTGGCTGGGACAGATAACACTGAAGCTTTCTTT; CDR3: CASSLAGTDNTEAFF
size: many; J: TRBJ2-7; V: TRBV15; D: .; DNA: TGTGCCACCAGCAGAGGTCAATGGGGTTCCGAGGAGCAGTACTTC; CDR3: CATSRGQWGSEEQYF
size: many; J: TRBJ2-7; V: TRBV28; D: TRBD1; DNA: TGTGCCAGCAGTCTTTTTGCCGGGACAGCCTACGAGCAGTACTTC; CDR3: CASSLFAGTAYEQYF
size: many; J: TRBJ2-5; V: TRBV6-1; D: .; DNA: TGTGCCAGCAGTGAAGGAAGGGGGGGGGTTTGGTCCGGAAAGACCCAGTACTTC; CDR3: CASSEGRGGVWSGKTQYF
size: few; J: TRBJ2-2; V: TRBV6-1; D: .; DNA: TGTGCCAGCATCAGTGGGGGGTTGAACACCGGGGAGCTGTTTTTT; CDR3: CASISGGLNTGELFF
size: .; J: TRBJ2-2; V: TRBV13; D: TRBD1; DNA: TGTGCCAGCAGCCCCCTAGGGGGACAGTACACCGGGGAGCTGTTTTTT; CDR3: CASSPLGGQYTGELFF
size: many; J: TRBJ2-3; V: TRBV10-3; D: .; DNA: TGTGCCATCAACGGGGGCGCCATGACAGATACGCAGTATTTT; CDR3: CAINGGAMTDTQYF
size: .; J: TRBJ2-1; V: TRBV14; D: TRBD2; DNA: TGTGCCAGCAGCCAAGATCTCCGGGCTAGCGGGAGAGGTGAGCAGTTCTTC; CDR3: CASSQDLRASGRGEQFF
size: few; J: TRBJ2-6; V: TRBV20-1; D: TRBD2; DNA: TGCAGTGCTAGGGTAGCGGGGAATTCTGGGGCCAACGTCCTGACTTTC; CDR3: CSARVAGNSGANVLTF